A single sample gave rise to the 14 T cell receptor beta chains below, sequenced in a study of T cells in Graves' hyperthyroidism and ophthalmopathy. RNA transcripts served as the template for amplifying TCR beta CDR3 regions. The HTBI primer set served for first-round RT-PCR of the TCR CDR3. TCRdb analysed the multiplex PCR reads with MiXCR anew, one entry per CDR3 protein. The sample shows about 380,000 distinct CDR3 sequences, around 20% of them seen only once. The sample taken for sequencing was blood. These receptors were taken from a man aged 18-30 years with Graves' ophthalmopathy.

This clonotype appeared many times. The chain is built from TRBV2 and TRBJ2-3; 11 nucleotides line up with TRBD1. The CDR3 contains 15 residues. Losses at the gene ends were 7 bases for V and 4 bases for J; bases not matched to a gene: 7. Per germline, CDR1 SNHLY and CDR2 FYNNEI. Written as DNA, the CDR3 is TGTGCCAGCACTCCGGGACAGGGGGTCGCAGATACGCAGTATTTT. The encoded protein is CASTPGQGVADTQYF.

Only a few counts were recorded for this clonotype. The rearrangement links TRBV15 to TRBJ1-5; D ambiguous. V lost 5 bases and J lost 0, with 14 bases in between. CDR3 size: 16 residues. Germline V gives CDR1 LNHNV, CDR2 YYDKDF (reference sequence). The CDR3 is CATSPEGPYSNQPQHF. In DNA form, the CDR3 reads TGTGCCACCAGCCCCGAAGGGCCCTATAGCAATCAGCCCCAGCATTTT.

This clonotype was counted many times. V and J are TRBV3-1 and TRBJ1-5, with 7 bases fitting TRBD1. Germline assignment: CDR1 LGHDT and CDR2 YNNKEL (reference sequence). The V gene end was trimmed by 4 bases and the J gene end by 0 bases; junction bases not matched to a gene: 12. This CDR3 has 18 amino acids. CDR3 nucleotide sequence: TGTGCCAGCAGCCCAGGGGGAATTTTGCGAGATAGCAATCAGCCCCAGCATTTT. It is translated as CASSPGGILRDSNQPQHF.

About this clonotype: This may stem from a read error, because a much larger clone lies one nucleotide away. The gene calls are TRBV10-3 and TRBJ1-1; D is possibly TRBD1 (5 bases). Germline V gene lookup returns CDR1 ENHRY and CDR2 SYGVKD. Trimming removed 0 bases from V and 7 bases from J, with 18 bases in between. The CDR3 spans 16 residues. The CDR3, as DNA: TGTGCCATCAGTGAGTCATGGCAGGGAGGGAGGAGTGAAGCTTTCTTT. Translation gives CAISESWQGGRSEAFF.

This clonotype showed up many times. The chain uses TRBV13 and TRBJ1-5, with TRBD1 matching over 9 bases. V was clipped by 2 bases and J by 1 base; unmatched bases: 9. Germline V gene sequence: CDR1 PRHDT, CDR2 FYEKMQ (reference sequence). The CDR3 contains 18 residues. This chain's CDR3 is CASSLRTGEISSNQPQHF. The CDR3 nucleotides read TGTGCCAGCAGCTTACGGACAGGGGAGATCTCAAGCAATCAGCCCCAGCATTTT.

V and J are TRBV2 and TRBJ1-6; possible D gene TRBD1, 5 bases. This CDR3 is built from 14 residues. In germline, CDR1 is SNHLY, CDR2 FYNNEI. Trimming removed 7 bases at V and 5 bases at J, with 12 bases between. The CDR3 nucleotides read TGTGCCAGCATTTTGCAGGGTGATAATTCACCCCTCCACTTT. Amino acid sequence: CASILQGDNSPLHF. The whole variable domain, filled in from reference TRBV2 and TRBJ1-6, reads EPEVTQTPSHQVTQMGQEVILRCVPISNHLYFYWYRQILGQKVEFLVSFYNNEISEKSEIFDDQFSVERPDGSNFTLKIRSTKLEDSAMYFCASILQGDNSPLHFGNGTRLTVT.

V gene TRBV19 combines with J gene TRBJ1-1; D gene unclear. The germline CDR1 and CDR2 sequences are LNHDA and SQIVND (reference sequence). This CDR3 has 16 amino acids. Trimming took 9 bases from V and 1 from J, leaving 21 bases between them. The CDR3: CASREILRRQNTEAFF. The CDR3 DNA reads TGTGCCAGCCGAGAGATTCTCAGACGGCAGAACACTGAAGCTTTCTTT.

This clonotype was seen a few times. The chain links TRBV6-1 to TRBJ1-2; 8 bases are a match to TRBD1. The CDR3 is 17 residues long. The V gene end was trimmed by 5 bases and the J gene end by 4 bases; junction bases not matched to a gene: 15. Germline lookup yields CDR1 MNHNS and CDR2 SASEGT. As DNA, the CDR3 is TGTGCCAGCAGTTTCAACCAACAGGGGGGTTCTGCCTATGGCTACACCTTC. It translates to CASSFNQQGGSAYGYTF.

This clonotype was detected only a few times. The gene calls are TRBV7-9 and TRBJ2-1; the match to TRBD1 covers 9 bases. The CDR3 is 13 amino acids. V lost 7 bases to trimming and J lost 8 bases; unmatched junction nucleotides: 6. CDR1 and CDR2 (germline): SEHNR, FQNEAQ (reference sequence). CDR3: CASNLRQGDEQFF. CDR3 nucleotides: TGTGCCAGCAACCTAAGACAGGGGGATGAGCAGTTCTTC.

This clonotype showed up many times. CDR3 nucleotides: TGTGCCAGCAGCCCGGACCGACCAGATACGCAGTATTTT. It encodes CASSPDRPDTQYF. J is TRBJ2-3 and V is TRBV7-3; D remains ambiguous. Trimming stripped 5 bases from V and 4 bases from J, with 10 bases between. Germline loops: CDR1 SGHTA, CDR2 FQGTGA. The CDR3 has 13 residues.

This clonotype was recorded at least ten times. The chain recombines TRBV12-3 or TRBV12-4 with TRBJ1-1, with TRBD1 matching 7 bases. Trimming cost V 4 bases and J 4 bases; bases outside gene matches: 6. This CDR3 contains 14 residues. The CDR3 nucleotides read TGTGCCAGCAGTTGGACGGGACAGACCACTGAAGCTTTCTTT. Translated: CASSWTGQTTEAFF.

The chain carries TRBV4-1 and TRBJ2-5, with D unresolved. V was cut by 2 bases and J by 1 base, with 11 bases left in between. CDR3 size: 15 residues. Per the germline V gene, CDR1 is MGHRA and CDR2 is YSYEKL. CDR3: CASSQPMQFQETQYF. The CDR3 DNA is TGCGCCAGCAGCCAACCGATGCAGTTCCAAGAGACCCAGTACTTC.

This clonotype was counted only a few times. This sequence joins TRBV5-1 and TRBJ1-6; TRBD1 matches 7 bases. Germline CDR1 and CDR2: SGHRS and YFSETQ. This CDR3 has 14 amino acids. V gave up 4 bases and J gave up 13 bases; unmatched junction bases: 11. CDR3 residues: CASSPRTGSWPLHF. CDR3 DNA: TGCGCCAGCAGCCCAAGGACAGGATCTTGGCCCCTCCACTTT.

J is TRBJ2-7 and V is TRBV14; D might be TRBD2 (6 bases). The CDR3 loop spans 14 amino acids. Germline CDR1 SGHDN, CDR2 FVKESK. V was shortened by 1 base and J by 3 bases, with 10 bases between the two germline ends. CDR3 in amino acids: CASSQGAGNYEQYF. The CDR3 bases are TGTGCCAGCAGCCAAGGGGCGGGGAACTACGAGCAGTACTTC.